These 15 T cell receptor beta chains were all obtained from the same sample, sequenced in a study of cytomegalovirus exposure and HLA in healthy donors (TCRdb year 2017). The library was built by means of the immunoSEQ multiplex PCR assay. For the multiplex PCR, a mixture combining 60 forward primers for TCR Vbeta segments and 13 reverse primers for TCR Jbeta segments was used. The clones in this table, taken by TCRdb from immuneACCESS, are in-frame only. Not every clone is retained; where verified, under half of the shortfall comes from an unresolved V gene, and the cause of the rest is unknown. For this sample the table gives 140,000 to 150,000 clones, of which more than 75% were detected only once. The top ten constitute 2.5% to 3% of the sample. What was sequenced was PBMCs. Receptors originate from a female donor in good health and CMV-seronegative.

CDR3 region: CASSWGGQTNSPLHF. The CDR3 region has the DNA TGTGCCAGCAGCTGGGGCGGACAGACTAATTCACCCCTCCACTTT. This chain connects TRBV6-1 to TRBJ1-6; tentatively, D is TRBD1 (6 bases). V was cut by 6 bases and J by 6 bases, with 15 bases left in between. There are 15 residues in the CDR3. CDR1 and CDR2 from the germline V gene are MNHNS and SASEGT.

The V and J genes are TRBV28 and TRBJ1-2, with 7 bases that match TRBD1. Looked up from germline, CDR1 is MDHEN and CDR2 is SYDVKM. V gave up 2 bases and J gave up 2 bases; unmatched junction bases: 2. CDR3 length: 14 amino acids. The CDR3 reads CASSLAGQNYGYTF. The CDR3 region has the DNA TGTGCCAGCAGTTTAGCGGGACAGAACTATGGCTACACCTTC.

This clone was observed a few times. The CDR3 bases are TGTGCCAGCAGCTTACGGGTGGATCAAGCTTTCTTT. The encoded protein is CASSLRVDQAFF. This chain uses TRBV7-2 with TRBJ1-1; D gene unclear. Trimming took off 2 bases at V and 9 bases at J, with 10 bases between the two ends. Per the germline V gene, CDR1 is SGHTA and CDR2 is FQGNSA. The CDR3 spans 12 residues.

V and J are TRBV5-4 and TRBJ1-1, with D tentatively TRBD1 (5 bases). Germline values: CDR1 SGHNT, CDR2 YYREEE (reference sequence). V gave up 3 bases and J gave up 4 bases, with 19 bases separating them. The length of the CDR3 is 16 residues. CDR3 amino acids: CASSWGEGRVGTEAFF. The DNA of the CDR3 is TGTGCCAGCAGCTGGGGGGAGGGGAGGGTAGGCACTGAAGCTTTCTTT.

A few counts support this clone. V is TRBV29-1 and J is TRBJ1-2; perhaps TRBD1 as D (6 bases). Deletions cut 8 bases from V and 8 bases from J, with 15 bases between. The germline gives CDR1 SQVTM, CDR2 ANQGSEA. The CDR3 runs 11 residues. The CDR3 region has the DNA TGCAGCTCTGGTCAACAGGGCGGCTACACCTTC. Protein: CSSGQQGGYTF.

The V gene is TRBV7-2, the J gene TRBJ1-1; D is undetermined. This CDR3 has 15 amino acids. Germline V CDR1 and CDR2: SGHTA, FQGNSA. Trimming cost V 2 bases and J 4 bases, with 14 bases left between them. The CDR3: CASSLRPGMGTEAFF. As DNA, the CDR3 is TGTGCCAGCAGCTTACGTCCAGGAATGGGCACTGAAGCTTTCTTT.

The rearrangement uses TRBV7-9 and TRBJ2-7; 7 nucleotides align to TRBD1. The CDR3 extends over 16 amino acids. Unmatched junction bases numbered 13, after V lost 6 bases and J lost 2 bases. Germline V gene data show CDR1 as SEHNR and CDR2 as FQNEAQ (reference sequence). This CDR3 is CASSQIPGQSAYEQYF. The CDR3 DNA reads TGTGCCAGCAGTCAGATCCCGGGACAGTCAGCCTACGAGCAGTACTTC. Full variable domain (outside the CDR3, taken from reference TRBV7-9 and TRBJ2-7): DTGVSQNPRHKITKRGQNVTFRCDPISEHNRLYWYRQTLGQGPEFLTYFQNEAQLEKSRLLSDRFSAERPKGSFSTLEIQRTEQGDSAMYLCASSQIPGQSAYEQYFGPGTRLTVT.

This chain uses TRBV27 with TRBJ1-6; tentative D call: TRBD1 (5 bases). Trimming removed 5 bases from V and 7 bases from J, with 15 bases in between. CDR3 size: 15 residues. Per germline, CDR1 MNHEY and CDR2 SMNVEV (reference sequence). CDR3: CASSTRAGWNSPLHF. The CDR3, as DNA: TGTGCCAGCAGTACCAGGGCGGGGTGGAATTCACCCCTCCACTTT.

The chain carries TRBV5-4 and TRBJ1-2; 8 positions agree with TRBD1. The CDR3 consists of 16 residues. J lost 4 bases, V lost 0 bases, and 8 bases had no gene match. CDR1 SGHNT and CDR2 YYREEE come from the germline V gene (reference sequence). This chain's CDR3 is CASSLGQGWGIYGYTF. The CDR3 DNA follows: TGTGCCAGCAGCTTGGGACAGGGGTGGGGGATCTATGGCTACACCTTC. The variable domain in full, with the rest retrieved from reference TRBV5-4 and TRBJ1-2, is ETGVTQSPTHLIKTRGQQVTLRCSSQSGHNTVSWYQQALGQGPQFIFQYYREEENGRGNFPPRFSGLQFPNYSSELNVNALELDDSALYLCASSLGQGWGIYGYTFGSGTRLTVV.

The rearrangement uses TRBV7-3 and TRBJ1-2, with D hard to call. There are 13 residues in the CDR3. Trimming left V 4 bases short and J 7 bases short, with 13 bases between. Germline V lookup: CDR1 SGHTA, CDR2 FQGTGA. CDR3 protein: CASSSLGRVGYTF. DNA for the CDR3: TGTGCCAGCAGCTCCCTGGGGAGGGTTGGCTACACCTTC.

The chain is built from TRBV5-6 and TRBJ1-2; 7 bases are a match to TRBD1. V trimming: 0 bases; J trimming: 1 base; junction bases outside the gene matches: 3. Germline CDR1 SGHDT, CDR2 YYEEEE. The CDR3 has 15 amino acids. The CDR3 nucleotides are TGTGCCAGCAGCTTGGCTCCAGGGGGTAACTATGGCTACACCTTC. It codes for CASSLAPGGNYGYTF.

The chain couples TRBV7-8 to TRBJ2-2, with D possibly TRBD1 on 5 matching bases. The CDR3 spans 15 residues. Trimming shortened V by 3 bases and J by 2 bases, and 10 bases separated the two germline ends. The germline gives CDR1 SGHVS, CDR2 FQNEAQ. CDR3 coding DNA: TGTGCCAGCAGCTTTAATGGGGCCAACACCGGGGAGCTGTTTTTT. Translation: CASSFNGANTGELFF. Drawing the rest from reference TRBV7-8 and TRBJ2-2, the complete variable domain is GAGVSQSPRYKVAKRGQDVALRCDPISGHVSLFWYQQALGQGPEFLTYFQNEAQLDKSGLPSDRFFAERPEGSVSTLKIQRTQQEDSAVYLCASSFNGANTGELFFGEGSRLTVL.

The J gene is TRBJ2-4, the V gene TRBV7-9; 13 nucleotides match TRBD2. The germline gives CDR1 SEHNR, CDR2 FQNEAQ (reference sequence). The CDR3 extends over 19 amino acids. V shed 4 bases and J 0 bases; nucleotides not matched to a gene: 9. The CDR3 spells CASSSWTSGSLPAKNIQYF. The DNA for the CDR3 is TGTGCCAGCAGCTCTTGGACTAGCGGGAGCCTTCCAGCCAAAAACATTCAGTACTTC.

V and J are TRBV7-8 and TRBJ2-7; 8 nucleotides line up with TRBD2. CDR3 size: 17 residues. V shed 1 base, J shed 4 bases, and the junction held 12 bases outside the gene matches. Looked up from germline, CDR1 is SGHVS and CDR2 is FQNEAQ. The chain's CDR3 is CASSLGGTSGQIYEQYF. CDR3 DNA sequence: TGTGCCAGCAGCTTAGGGGGTACTAGCGGACAGATTTACGAGCAGTACTTC. The full variable domain, in which reference TRBV7-8 and TRBJ2-7 provide the parts outside the CDR3, is GAGVSQSPRYKVAKRGQDVALRCDPISGHVSLFWYQQALGQGPEFLTYFQNEAQLDKSGLPSDRFFAERPEGSVSTLKIQRTQQEDSAVYLCASSLGGTSGQIYEQYFGPGTRLTVT.

The genes are TRBV13 and TRBJ2-3, with D tentatively TRBD2 (7 bases). Trimming took 4 bases from V and 0 from J, leaving 17 bases between them. There are 17 residues in the CDR3. CDR1 and CDR2 (germline): PRHDT, FYEKMQ (reference sequence). CDR3 nucleotides: TGTGCCAGCAGCTCCCGTCGAGGGGGGGTGAGCACAGATACGCAGTATTTT. Translation: CASSSRRGGVSTDTQYF.